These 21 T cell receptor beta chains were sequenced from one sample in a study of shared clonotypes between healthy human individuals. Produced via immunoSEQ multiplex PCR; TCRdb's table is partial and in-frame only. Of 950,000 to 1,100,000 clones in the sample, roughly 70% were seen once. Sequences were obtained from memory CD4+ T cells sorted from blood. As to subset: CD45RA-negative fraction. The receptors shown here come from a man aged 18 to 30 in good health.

The CDR3: CASSQELHQETQYF. CDR3 bases: TGCGCCAGCAGCCAAGAGCTCCACCAAGAGACCCAGTACTTC. The chain is built from TRBV4-3 and TRBJ2-5; D not resolved. CDR1 LGHNA and CDR2 YSLEER come from the germline V gene. The CDR3 has 14 residues. With 0 bases removed from V and 0 bases from J, the gap between germline ends came to 5 bases.

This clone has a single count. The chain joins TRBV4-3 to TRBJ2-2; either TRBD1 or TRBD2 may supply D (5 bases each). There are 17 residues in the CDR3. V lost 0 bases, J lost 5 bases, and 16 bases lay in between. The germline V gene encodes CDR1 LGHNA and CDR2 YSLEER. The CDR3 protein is CASSQDSTAWGTGELFF. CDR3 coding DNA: TGCGCCAGCAGCCAAGATAGTACCGCCTGGGGGACCGGGGAGCTGTTTTTT.

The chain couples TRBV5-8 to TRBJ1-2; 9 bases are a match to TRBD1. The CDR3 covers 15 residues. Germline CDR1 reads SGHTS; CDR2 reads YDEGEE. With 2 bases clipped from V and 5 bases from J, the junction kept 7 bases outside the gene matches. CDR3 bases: TGTGCCAGCAGCTTAACCGGGACAGGGAATTATGGCTACACCTTC. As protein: CASSLTGTGNYGYTF. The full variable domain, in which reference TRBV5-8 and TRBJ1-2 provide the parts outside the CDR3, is EAGVTQSPTHLIKTRGQQATLRCSPISGHTSVYWYQQALGLGLQFLLWYDEGEERNRGNFPPRFSGRQFPNYSSELNVNALELEDSALYLCASSLTGTGNYGYTFGSGTRLTVV.

The CDR3 loop is CASSTAARNQPQHF. The DNA for the CDR3 is TGTGCCAGCTCAACGGCGGCACGTAATCAGCCCCAGCATTTT. The gene calls are TRBV18 and TRBJ1-5; D unclear. Trimming took off 5 bases at V and 4 bases at J, with 12 bases between the two ends. The CDR3 extends over 14 amino acids. CDR1 and CDR2 from the germline V gene are KGHSH and LQKENI.

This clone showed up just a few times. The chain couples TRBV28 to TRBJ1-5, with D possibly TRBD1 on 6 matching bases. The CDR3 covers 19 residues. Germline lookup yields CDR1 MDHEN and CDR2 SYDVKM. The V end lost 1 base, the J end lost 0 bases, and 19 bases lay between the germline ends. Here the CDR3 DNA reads TGTGCCAGCAGTTTATTGTCAGGACAGACTGGCTATAGCAATCAGCCCCAGCATTTT. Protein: CASSLLSGQTGYSNQPQHF. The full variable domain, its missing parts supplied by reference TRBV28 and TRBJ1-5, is DVKVTQSSRYLVKRTGEKVFLECVQDMDHENMFWYRQDPGLGLRLIYFSYDVKMKEKGDIPEGYSVSREKKERFSLILESASTNQTSMYLCASSLLSGQTGYSNQPQHFGDGTRLSIL.

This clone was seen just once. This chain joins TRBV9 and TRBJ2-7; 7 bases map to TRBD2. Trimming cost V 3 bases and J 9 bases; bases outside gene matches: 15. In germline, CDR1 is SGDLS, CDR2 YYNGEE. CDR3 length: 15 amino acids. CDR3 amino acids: CASSGPPTGGSVQYF. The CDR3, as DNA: TGTGCCAGCAGCGGCCCGCCGACCGGCGGGAGCGTGCAGTACTTC.

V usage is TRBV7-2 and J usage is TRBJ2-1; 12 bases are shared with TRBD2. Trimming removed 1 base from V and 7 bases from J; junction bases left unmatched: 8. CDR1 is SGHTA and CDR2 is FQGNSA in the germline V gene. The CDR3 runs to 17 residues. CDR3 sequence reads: CASSLDLLAGGLNEQFF. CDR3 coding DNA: TGTGCCAGCAGCTTAGACCTCCTAGCGGGGGGGTTGAATGAGCAGTTCTTC.

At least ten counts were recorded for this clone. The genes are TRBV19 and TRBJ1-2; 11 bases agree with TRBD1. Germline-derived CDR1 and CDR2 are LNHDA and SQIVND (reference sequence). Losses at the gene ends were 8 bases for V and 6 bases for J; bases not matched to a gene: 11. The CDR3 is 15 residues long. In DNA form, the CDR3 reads TGTGCCAGTTATAGGACAGGGGGCCAGCTCGATGGCTACACCTTC. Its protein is CASYRTGGQLDGYTF.

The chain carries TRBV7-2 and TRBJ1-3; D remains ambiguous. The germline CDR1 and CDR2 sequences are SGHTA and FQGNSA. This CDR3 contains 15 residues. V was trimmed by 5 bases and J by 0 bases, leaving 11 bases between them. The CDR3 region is CASSQLYSSGNTIYF. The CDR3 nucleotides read TGTGCCAGCAGCCAACTTTACAGCTCTGGAAACACCATATATTTT.

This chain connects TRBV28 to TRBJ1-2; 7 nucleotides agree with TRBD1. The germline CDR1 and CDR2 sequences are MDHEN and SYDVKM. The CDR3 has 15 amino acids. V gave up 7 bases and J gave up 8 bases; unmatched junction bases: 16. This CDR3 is CASTVGGLAFGGYTF. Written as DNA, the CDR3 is TGTGCCAGCACCGTAGGGGGCCTGGCCTTTGGGGGCTACACCTTC.

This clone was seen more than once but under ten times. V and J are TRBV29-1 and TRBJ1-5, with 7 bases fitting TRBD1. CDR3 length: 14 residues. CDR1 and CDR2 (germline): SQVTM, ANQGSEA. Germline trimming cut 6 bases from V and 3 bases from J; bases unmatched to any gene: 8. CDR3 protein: CSVGGTENNQPQHF. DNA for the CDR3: TGCAGCGTGGGCGGGACAGAGAACAATCAGCCCCAGCATTTT.

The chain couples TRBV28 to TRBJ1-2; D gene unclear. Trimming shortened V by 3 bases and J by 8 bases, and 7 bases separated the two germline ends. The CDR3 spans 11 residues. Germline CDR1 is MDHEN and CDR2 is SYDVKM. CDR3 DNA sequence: TGTGCCAGCAGTTTCTCCAGCGGCTACACCTTC. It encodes CASSFSSGYTF.

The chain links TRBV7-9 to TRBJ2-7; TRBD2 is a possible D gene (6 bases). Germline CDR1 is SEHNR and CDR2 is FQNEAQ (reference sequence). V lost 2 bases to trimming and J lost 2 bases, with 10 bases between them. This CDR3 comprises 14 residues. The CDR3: CASSLPGSAYEQYF. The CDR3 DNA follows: TGTGCCAGCAGCTTACCCGGGAGTGCCTACGAGCAGTACTTC.

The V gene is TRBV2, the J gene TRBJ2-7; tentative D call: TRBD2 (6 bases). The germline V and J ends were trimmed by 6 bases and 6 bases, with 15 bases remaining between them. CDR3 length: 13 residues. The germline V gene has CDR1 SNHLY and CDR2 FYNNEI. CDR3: CASRVSTRSEQYF. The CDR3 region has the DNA TGTGCCAGCAGGGTCTCGACTAGATCCGAGCAGTACTTC.

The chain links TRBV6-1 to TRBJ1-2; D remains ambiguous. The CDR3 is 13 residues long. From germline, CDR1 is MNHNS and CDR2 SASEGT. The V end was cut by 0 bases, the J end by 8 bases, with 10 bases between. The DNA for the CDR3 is TGTGCCAGCAGTGAAGCGGTCAAGGGCGGCTACACCTTC. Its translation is CASSEAVKGGYTF.

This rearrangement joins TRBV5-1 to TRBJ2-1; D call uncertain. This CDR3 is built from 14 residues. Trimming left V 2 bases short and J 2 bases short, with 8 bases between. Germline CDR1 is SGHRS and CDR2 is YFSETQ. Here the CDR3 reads CASSFDNAYNEQFF. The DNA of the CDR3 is TGCGCCAGCAGCTTTGACAACGCCTACAATGAGCAGTTCTTC.

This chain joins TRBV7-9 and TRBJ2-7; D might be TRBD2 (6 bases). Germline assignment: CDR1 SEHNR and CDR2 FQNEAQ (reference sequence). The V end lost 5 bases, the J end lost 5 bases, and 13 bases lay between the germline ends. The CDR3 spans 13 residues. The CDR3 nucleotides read TGTGCCAGCAGCCTCCAGGGACTCGACGAGCAGTACTTC. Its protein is CASSLQGLDEQYF.

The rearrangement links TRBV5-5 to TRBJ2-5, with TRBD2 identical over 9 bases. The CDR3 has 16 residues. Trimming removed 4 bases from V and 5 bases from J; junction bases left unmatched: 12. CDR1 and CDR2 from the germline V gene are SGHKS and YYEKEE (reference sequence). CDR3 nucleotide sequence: TGTGCCAGCAGCCTAGAGGCGCGGGGGGGCCGGGAGACCCAGTACTTC. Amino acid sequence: CASSLEARGGRETQYF.

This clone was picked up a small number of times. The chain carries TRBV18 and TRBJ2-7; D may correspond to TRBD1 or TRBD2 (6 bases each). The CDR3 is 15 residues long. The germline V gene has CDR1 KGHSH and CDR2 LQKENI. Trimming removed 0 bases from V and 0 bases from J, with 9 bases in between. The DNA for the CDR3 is TGTGCCAGCTCACCACCCGGGGGCCGCTCCTACGAGCAGTACTTC. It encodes CASSPPGGRSYEQYF.

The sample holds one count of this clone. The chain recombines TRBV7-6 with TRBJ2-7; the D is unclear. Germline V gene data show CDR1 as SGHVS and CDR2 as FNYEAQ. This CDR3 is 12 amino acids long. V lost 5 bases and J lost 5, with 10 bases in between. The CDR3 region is CASSPVGDEQYF. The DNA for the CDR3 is TGTGCCAGCAGCCCGGTTGGCGACGAGCAGTACTTC.

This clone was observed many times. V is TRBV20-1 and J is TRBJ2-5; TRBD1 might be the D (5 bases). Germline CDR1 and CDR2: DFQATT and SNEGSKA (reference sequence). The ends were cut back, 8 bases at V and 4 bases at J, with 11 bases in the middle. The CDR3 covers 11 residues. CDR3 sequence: CSYYRIETQYF. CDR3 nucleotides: TGCAGTTATTACAGGATAGAGACCCAGTACTTC.